Given below is one T cell receptor (beta chain) in context. What it binds is not known. Genomic DNA belonging to each subset was distributed in equal measure over several immunoSEQ plates. Sequencing used immunoSEQ multiplex PCR; TCRdb keeps in-frame clones, though not all of them. The table has around 350,000 clones, 70% to 75% seen once. This sample was included in a study of shared clonotypes between healthy human individuals. Across the whole study: The people who gave samples were a couple of women and three men aged 18 to 49. Study outcomes and limitations: It was observed that approximately 5% of naive CD4 clonotypes were shared across a few donors.

Trimming removed 7 bases from V and 5 bases from J, with 12 bases in between. The CDR3 has 12 amino acids. From germline, CDR1 is SNHLY and CDR2 FYNNEI. This receptor was taken from a man younger than 40 in good health. The rearrangement links TRBV2 to TRBJ2-7; the D gene could be TRBD1 or TRBD2 (5 bases each). Sequenced material: memory CD4+ T cells sorted from blood. The subset denotes: CD45RA-negative fraction. As DNA, the CDR3 is TGTGCCAGCAATCAGGGACCCCACGAGCAGTACTTC. It codes for CASNQGPHEQYF.